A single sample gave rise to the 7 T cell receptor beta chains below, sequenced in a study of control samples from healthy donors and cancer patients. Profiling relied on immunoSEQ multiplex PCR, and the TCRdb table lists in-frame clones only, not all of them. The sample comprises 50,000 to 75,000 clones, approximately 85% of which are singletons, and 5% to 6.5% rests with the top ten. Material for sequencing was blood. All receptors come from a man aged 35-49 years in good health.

CDR3 sequence (DNA): TGTGCCAGCAGCTTAGCGATGGGGGCAGATACGCAGTATTTT. It encodes CASSLAMGADTQYF. The chain couples TRBV7-2 to TRBJ2-3, with D perhaps matching TRBD1 or TRBD2 (5 bases each). The CDR3 loop spans 14 amino acids. In germline, CDR1 is SGHTA, CDR2 FQGNSA. V shed 0 bases and J shed 4 bases, with 8 bases lying between them.

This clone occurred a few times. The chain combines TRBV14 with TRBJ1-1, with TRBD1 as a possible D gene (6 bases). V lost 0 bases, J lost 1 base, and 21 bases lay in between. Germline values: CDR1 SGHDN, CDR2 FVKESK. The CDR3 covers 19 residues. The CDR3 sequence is CASSQDRVVLQGWNTEAFF. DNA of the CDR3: TGTGCCAGCAGCCAAGATCGCGTCGTATTACAGGGCTGGAACACTGAAGCTTTCTTT.

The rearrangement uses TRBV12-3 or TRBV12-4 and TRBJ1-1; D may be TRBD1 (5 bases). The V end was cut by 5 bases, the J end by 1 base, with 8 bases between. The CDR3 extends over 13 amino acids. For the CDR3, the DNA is TGTGCCAGCAGTCGACAGAGGAACACTGAAGCTTTCTTT. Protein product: CASSRQRNTEAFF.

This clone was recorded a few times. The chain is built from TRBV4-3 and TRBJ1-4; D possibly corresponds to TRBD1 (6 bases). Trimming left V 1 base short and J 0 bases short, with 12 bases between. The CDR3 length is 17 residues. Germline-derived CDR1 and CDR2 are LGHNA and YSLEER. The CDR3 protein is CASSQGSRGSTNEKLFF. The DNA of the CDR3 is TGCGCCAGCAGCCAAGGAAGCAGGGGATCAACTAATGAAAAACTGTTTTTT.

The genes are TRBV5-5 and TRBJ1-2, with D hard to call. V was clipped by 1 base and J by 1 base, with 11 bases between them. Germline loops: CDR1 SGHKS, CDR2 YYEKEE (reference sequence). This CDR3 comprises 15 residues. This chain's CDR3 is CASSLQSSGNYGYTF. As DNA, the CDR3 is TGTGCCAGCAGCTTGCAATCCTCGGGTAACTATGGCTACACCTTC.

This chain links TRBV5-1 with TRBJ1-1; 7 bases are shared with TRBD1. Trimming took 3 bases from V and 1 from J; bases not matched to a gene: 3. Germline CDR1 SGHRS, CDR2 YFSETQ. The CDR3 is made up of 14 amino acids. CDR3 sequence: CASSSGQQNTEAFF. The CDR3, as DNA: TGCGCCAGCAGCTCGGGACAGCAGAACACTGAAGCTTTCTTT.

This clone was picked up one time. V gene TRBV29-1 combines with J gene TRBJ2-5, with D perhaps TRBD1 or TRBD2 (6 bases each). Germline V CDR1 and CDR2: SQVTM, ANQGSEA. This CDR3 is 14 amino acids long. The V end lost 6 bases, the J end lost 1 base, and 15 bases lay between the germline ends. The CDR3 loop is CSVGWGAVQETQYF. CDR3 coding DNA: TGCAGCGTCGGGTGGGGGGCGGTCCAAGAGACCCAGTACTTC.